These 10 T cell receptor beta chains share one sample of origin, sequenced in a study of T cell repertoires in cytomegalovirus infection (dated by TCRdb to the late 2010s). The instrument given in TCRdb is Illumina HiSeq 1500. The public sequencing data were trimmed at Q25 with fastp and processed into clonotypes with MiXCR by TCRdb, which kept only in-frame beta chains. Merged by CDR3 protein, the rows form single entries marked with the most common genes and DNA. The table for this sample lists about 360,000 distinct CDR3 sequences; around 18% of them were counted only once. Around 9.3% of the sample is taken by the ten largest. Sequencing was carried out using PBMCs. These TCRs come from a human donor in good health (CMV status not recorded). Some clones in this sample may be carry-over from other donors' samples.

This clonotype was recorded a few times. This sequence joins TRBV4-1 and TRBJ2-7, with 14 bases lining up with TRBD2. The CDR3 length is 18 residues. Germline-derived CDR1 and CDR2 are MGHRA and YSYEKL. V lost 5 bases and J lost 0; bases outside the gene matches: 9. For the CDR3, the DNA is TGCGCCAGCAGCTACAAGATGGGACTAGCGGGAGCCTCCTACGAGCAGTACTTC. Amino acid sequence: CASSYKMGLAGASYEQYF.

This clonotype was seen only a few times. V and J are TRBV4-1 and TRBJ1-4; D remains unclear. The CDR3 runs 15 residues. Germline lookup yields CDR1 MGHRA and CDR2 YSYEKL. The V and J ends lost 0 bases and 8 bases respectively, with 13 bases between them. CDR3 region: CASSQDSRVREKLFF. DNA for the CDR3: TGCGCCAGCAGCCAAGATTCGAGGGTACGGGAAAAACTGTTTTTT.

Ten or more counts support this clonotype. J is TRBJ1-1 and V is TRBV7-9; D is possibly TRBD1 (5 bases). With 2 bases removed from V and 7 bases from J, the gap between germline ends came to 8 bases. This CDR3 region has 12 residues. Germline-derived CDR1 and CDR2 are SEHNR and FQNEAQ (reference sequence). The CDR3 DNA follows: TGTGCCAGCAGCTTATTAGGGGTTGAAGCTTTCTTT. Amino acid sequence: CASSLLGVEAFF.

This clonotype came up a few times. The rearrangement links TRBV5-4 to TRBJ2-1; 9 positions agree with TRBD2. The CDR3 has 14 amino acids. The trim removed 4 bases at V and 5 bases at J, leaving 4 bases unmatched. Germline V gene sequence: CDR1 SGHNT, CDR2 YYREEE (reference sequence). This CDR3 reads CASSTAGGNNEQFF. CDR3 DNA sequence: TGTGCCAGCAGCACAGCGGGGGGAAACAATGAGCAGTTCTTC.

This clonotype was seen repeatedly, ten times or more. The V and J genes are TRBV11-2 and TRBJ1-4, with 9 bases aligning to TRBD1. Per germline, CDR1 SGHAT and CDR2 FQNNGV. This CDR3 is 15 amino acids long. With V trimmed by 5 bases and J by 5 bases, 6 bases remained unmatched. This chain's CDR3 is CASSPRDRENEKLFF. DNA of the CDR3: TGTGCCAGCAGCCCACGGGACAGGGAAAATGAAAAACTGTTTTTT.

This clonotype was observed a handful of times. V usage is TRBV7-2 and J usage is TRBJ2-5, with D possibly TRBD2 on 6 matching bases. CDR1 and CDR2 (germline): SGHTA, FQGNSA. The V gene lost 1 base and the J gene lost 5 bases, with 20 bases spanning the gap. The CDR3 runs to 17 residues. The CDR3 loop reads CASSLVSAAGPAETQYF. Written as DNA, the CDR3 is TGTGCCAGCAGCTTAGTCAGTGCGGCGGGACCCGCTGAGACCCAGTACTTC. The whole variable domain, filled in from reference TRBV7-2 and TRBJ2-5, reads GAGVSQSPSNKVTEKGKDVELRCDPISGHTALYWYRQSLGQGLEFLIYFQGNSAPDKSGLPSDRFSAERTGGSVSTLTIQRTQQEDSAVYLCASSLVSAAGPAETQYFGPGTRLLVL.

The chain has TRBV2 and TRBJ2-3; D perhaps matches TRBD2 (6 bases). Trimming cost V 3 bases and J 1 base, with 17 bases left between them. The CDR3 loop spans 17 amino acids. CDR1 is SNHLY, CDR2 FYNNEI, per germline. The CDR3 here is CASSDTLRDPGTDTQYF. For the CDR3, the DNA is TGTGCCAGCAGTGACACGCTGCGGGATCCCGGCACAGATACGCAGTATTTT.

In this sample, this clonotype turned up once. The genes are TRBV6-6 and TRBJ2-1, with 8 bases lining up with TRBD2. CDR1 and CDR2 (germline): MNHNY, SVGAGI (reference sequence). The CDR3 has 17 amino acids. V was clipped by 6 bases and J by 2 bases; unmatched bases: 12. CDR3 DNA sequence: TGTGCCAGCAGCCGACAAGGAGCGGGAGCCCCCTACAATGAGCAGTTCTTC. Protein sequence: CASSRQGAGAPYNEQFF.

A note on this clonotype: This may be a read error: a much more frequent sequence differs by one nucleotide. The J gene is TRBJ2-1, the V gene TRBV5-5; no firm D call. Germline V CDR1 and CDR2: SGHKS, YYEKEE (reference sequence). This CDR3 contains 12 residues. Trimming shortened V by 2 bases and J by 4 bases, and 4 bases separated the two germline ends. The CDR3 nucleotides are TGTGCCAGCAGCTTTAATTACAATGAGCAGTTCTTC. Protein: CASSFNYNEQFF. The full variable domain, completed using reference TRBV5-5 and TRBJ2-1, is DAGVTQSPTHLIKTRGQQVTLRCSPISGHKSVSWYQQVLGQGPQFIFQYYEKEERGRGNFPDRFSARQFPNYSSELNVNALLLGDSALYLCASSFNYNEQFFGPGTRLTVL.

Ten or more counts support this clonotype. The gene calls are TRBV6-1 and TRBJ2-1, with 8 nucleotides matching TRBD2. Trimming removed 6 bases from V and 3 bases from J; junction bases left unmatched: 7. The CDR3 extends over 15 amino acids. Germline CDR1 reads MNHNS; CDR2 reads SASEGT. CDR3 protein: CASSSMRGDYNEQFF. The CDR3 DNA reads TGTGCCAGCAGCTCCATGCGGGGGGACTACAATGAGCAGTTCTTC.